The rows below give T cell receptor beta chains drawn from one sample of a study of early T cells in non-severe SARS-CoV-2 infection. TCRdb re-analysed the 5' RACE reads in MiXCR, keeping a single row per CDR3 protein. The sample shows about 37,000 distinct CDR3 sequences, less than 6.5% of them seen only once. The sample in question was whole blood, obtained at baseline. Every receptor here comes from an adult who was a healthcare worker with PCR-confirmed SARS-CoV-2 infection or an uninfected control (not recorded which). CDR3s include the opening cysteine and the closing phenylalanine or tryptophan. The D gene is left open where the match is weak. The listing skips clone size in some rows; elsewhere it reads once, few, many or a size class.

>-|many|TRBV7-2|TRBJ1-1|14
TGTGCCAGCAGCTCCCGCACAGTGAACACTGAAGCTTTCTTT
CASSSRTVNTEAFF
>-|-|TRBV14|TRBJ2-2|15
TGTGCCAGCAGCCTTTGGGGAATTAACACCGGGGAGCTGTTTTTT
CASSLWGINTGELFF
>-|many|TRBV5-1|TRBJ1-2|14
TGCGCCAGCAGCTTGCGGCTTAACGTCTATGGCTACACCTTC
CASSLRLNVYGYTF
>-|few|TRBV6-1|TRBJ2-7|14
TGTGCCAGCGGAACCCCCGGGTCCTCCTACGAGCAGTACTTC
CASGTPGSSYEQYF
>-|-|TRBV15|TRBJ1-2|13
TGTGCCACGATTCAGGGGAAATCCGGTGGCTACACCTTC
CATIQGKSGGYTF
>TRBD2|many|TRBV5-6|TRBJ2-1|14
TGTGCCAGCAGCTTGGGCACCGAGCGGGGGGTTCTGTTCTTC
CASSLGTERGVLFF
>-|many|TRBV20-1|TRBJ1-1|13
TGCAGTGCTAGACGGGGCCCGAACACTGAAGCTTTCTTT
CSARRGPNTEAFF
>-|many|TRBV3-1|TRBJ1-5|14
TGTGCCAGCAGCCCCCAAAATAGCAATCAGCCCCAGCATTTT
CASSPQNSNQPQHF
>-|many|TRBV5-6|TRBJ1-6|16
TGTGCCAGCAGCTTGGCCGGGAGCTCCTATAATTCACCCCTCCACTTT
CASSLAGSSYNSPLHF
>-|few|TRBV11-2|TRBJ2-7|13
TGTGCCAGCAGCACGGACCGTACCTACGAGCAGTACTTC
CASSTDRTYEQYF
>-|few|TRBV7-2|TRBJ1-2|14
TGTGCCAGCAGCTTGCCAGAAGGTCTCTATGGCTACACCTTC
CASSLPEGLYGYTF
>TRBD1|many|TRBV27|TRBJ2-7|15
TGTGCCAGCAGTTTAAGACTACAGGGGGCTTACGAGCAGTACTTC
CASSLRLQGAYEQYF
>TRBD1|many|TRBV7-6|TRBJ1-6|16
TGTGCCAGCAGCTTAGGGACAGGGGCAGGGAATTCACCCCTCCACTTT
CASSLGTGAGNSPLHF
>-|many|TRBV19|TRBJ1-2|12
TGTGCCAGTAGGGTAGGGAATGGCGGCTACACCTTC
CASRVGNGGYTF
>-|many|TRBV29-1|TRBJ2-1|12
TGCAGCGTAGCCCGGGATTTGGGTGAGCAGTTCTTC
CSVARDLGEQFF
>TRBD1|few|TRBV12-3/TRBV12-4|TRBJ1-2|13
TGTGCCAGCAGTCCCGGGACAGGGCTTGGCTACACCTTC
CASSPGTGLGYTF
>-|many|TRBV5-1|TRBJ2-5|17
TGCGCCAGCAGCACCAGAGGGTTGGCGGGGGCTCAAGAGACCCAGTACTTC
CASSTRGLAGAQETQYF
>-|many|TRBV7-9|TRBJ2-2|12
TGTGCCAGCACAGGGGAATCCGGGGAGCTGTTTTTT
CASTGESGELFF
>TRBD1|few|TRBV19|TRBJ2-2|17
TGTGCCAGCGAGCCGAACAGGGGGCAGAGGGGGACCGGGGAGCTGTTTTTT
CASEPNRGQRGTGELFF
>-|many|TRBV28|TRBJ1-1|15
TGTGCCAGCAGTTTATCCCGACGGCTGAACACTGAAGCTTTCTTT
CASSLSRRLNTEAFF
>TRBD1|many|TRBV18|TRBJ2-5|17
TGTGCCAGCTCACCACGGCGCGGGGACAGGGCCCAAGAGACCCAGTACTTC
CASSPRRGDRAQETQYF
>-|-|TRBV12-3/TRBV12-4|TRBJ1-4|14
TGTGCCAGCAGTTTGGGGATAGCTAATGAAAAACTGTTTTTT
CASSLGIANEKLFF
>-|many|TRBV24-1|TRBJ2-1|15
TGTGCCACCAGTGGGCGGTCCAGCTCCTACAATGAGCAGTTCTTC
CATSGRSSSYNEQFF
>-|many|TRBV18|TRBJ1-1|12
TGTGCCAGCTCACAGGTGTACACTGAAGCTTTCTTT
CASSQVYTEAFF
>TRBD1|many|TRBV20-1|TRBJ2-5|14
TGCAGTGCCCGATTCCAGGGGGCCGGCGTGACCCAGTACTTC
CSARFQGAGVTQYF
>TRBD2|many|TRBV5-6|TRBJ2-1|15
TGTGCCAGCAGCTTGGAGGGTAGCGGGAGAAATGAGCAGTTCTTC
CASSLEGSGRNEQFF
>TRBD2|many|TRBV14|TRBJ2-3|15
TGTGCCAGCAATCCTAGCGGTGATTTGGGAAATACGCAGTATTTT
CASNPSGDLGNTQYF
>-|many|TRBV10-1|TRBJ1-5|13
TGCGCCAGCAGTGAGTCCCCGGAACAGCCCCAGCATTTT
CASSESPEQPQHF
>TRBD1|many|TRBV10-3|TRBJ1-1|14
TGTGCCATCAGTGACCGCAGGGGGCACACTGAAGCTTTCTTT
CAISDRRGHTEAFF
>-|many|TRBV6-1|TRBJ1-5|14
TGTGCCAGCAGTGATCTGTCCTCTATCAGCCCCCAGCATTTT
CASSDLSSISPQHF
>-|few|TRBV9|TRBJ2-2|13
TGTGCCAGCAGCGTCACATACACCGGGGAGCTGTTTTTT
CASSVTYTGELFF
>-|many|TRBV6-1|TRBJ2-6|15
TGTGCCAGCAGTGGAGGCCGAACGGGGGCCAACGTCCTGACTTTC
CASSGGRTGANVLTF
>-|many|TRBV6-1|TRBJ2-5|15
TGTGCCAGCAGTGCCCAACCGGACAGACAAGAGACCCAGTACTTC
CASSAQPDRQETQYF
>TRBD2|-|TRBV11-2|TRBJ2-1|17
TGTGCCAGCAGCTTAGGTGATCCGGGACTAGCGGGAGGCCACCAGTTCTTC
CASSLGDPGLAGGHQFF
>-|many|TRBV18|TRBJ2-7|13
TGTGCCAGCTCATCCGGACAATCCTACGAGCAGTACTTC
CASSSGQSYEQYF
>-|many|TRBV11-1|TRBJ2-3|13
TGTGCCAGCAGCTCAGGGACCACAGATACGCAGTATTTT
CASSSGTTDTQYF
>-|many|TRBV6-1|TRBJ2-2|13
TGTGCCAGCCGGGACCGAGGCACCGGGGAGCTGTTTTTT
CASRDRGTGELFF
>-|-|TRBV28|TRBJ1-6|16
TGTGCCAGCAGGTACCTCCGATCGGGAAGGAATTCACCCCTCCACTTT
CASRYLRSGRNSPLHF
>-|few|TRBV2|TRBJ2-3|15
TGTGCCAGCAGCGCCTGGGACTCCCCGAGACGCACGCAGTATTTT
CASSAWDSPRRTQYF
>-|many|TRBV4-1|TRBJ2-6|14
TGCGCCAGCAGCCAAATAGGTGGGGCCAACGTCCTGATTTTC
CASSQIGGANVLIF
>-|many|TRBV20-1|TRBJ1-1|13
TGCAGTGCTAGAGATTTGATGGGCCCAGGGGCTTTCTTT
CSARDLMGPGAFF
>-|many|TRBV7-2|TRBJ2-6|19
TGTGCCAGCAGCTTAAGGTCGTCAAGTTCAGGGTCTGGGGCCAACGTCCTGACTTTC
CASSLRSSSSGSGANVLTF
>-|few|TRBV7-6|TRBJ2-7|13
TGTGCCAGCAGCGCCGGGACCATCTACGAGCAGTACTTC
CASSAGTIYEQYF
>-|many|TRBV12-3/TRBV12-4|TRBJ2-1|15
TGTGCCAGCAGGCGACGGACTGTCCCGGACAATGAGCAGTTCTTC
CASRRRTVPDNEQFF
>-|many|TRBV19|TRBJ2-3|16
TGTGCCAGTAGTACAGGAGGGCCTTTACTCACAGATACGCAGTATTTT
CASSTGGPLLTDTQYF
>-|many|TRBV12-3/TRBV12-4|TRBJ2-1|14
TGTGCCAGCAGTTTGAGCGCGGTCATCGATGAGCAGTTCTTC
CASSLSAVIDEQFF
>-|many|TRBV13|TRBJ1-1|13
TGTGCCAGCAGCCCGACAGAGAACACTGAAGCTTTCTTT
CASSPTENTEAFF
>TRBD1|many|TRBV6-5|TRBJ1-2|13
TGTGCCAGCAGTTCTTGGGACAGGGATGCCTACACCTTC
CASSSWDRDAYTF